The 23 T cell receptor beta chains below all came from one sample that was sequenced in a study of vaccination effects on CD4 cells after COVID-19. Before sequencing took place, the ViraFEST assay used viral peptide pools to expand antigen-specific CD4+ T cells. Cultured cells yielded isolated CD4+ T cells after less than 11 days. The individual was infected with SARS-CoV-2 between March and December 2020, as confirmed by PCR. The participants, recipients of two vaccine doses, got either BNT162b2 or mRNA-1273. TCRdb's copy holds only in-frame clones and misses some; the assay was immunoSEQ multiplex PCR. The profile covers around 15,000 clones, with over 65% appearing a single time and about 20% taken by the ten largest. These TCRs are of unknown antigen specificity. Sample: CD4+ T cells from PBMCs cultured with SARS-CoV-2 spike peptides, taken after COVID-19 vaccination. The receptors shown here come from a human donor who had a prior SARS-CoV-2 infection.

The chain uses TRBV27 and TRBJ2-2; no reliable D call. The V gene's germline CDR1 is MNHEY and CDR2 SMNVEV (reference sequence). There are 14 residues in the CDR3. Between the trimmed V and J ends, which lost 6 bases and 1 base, there was a span of 9 bases. CDR3 amino acids: CASRRTRNTGELFF. The CDR3 DNA is TGTGCCAGCAGACGGACCCGGAACACCGGGGAGCTGTTTTTT.

The chain uses TRBV5-1 and TRBJ1-2, with TRBD1 identical over 7 bases. CDR1 SGHRS and CDR2 YFSETQ come from the germline V gene. The CDR3 loop spans 15 amino acids. Trimming removed 2 bases from V and 6 bases from J; junction bases left unmatched: 10. The CDR3: CASSLRVGGGHGYTF. The CDR3 DNA sequence: TGCGCCAGCAGCTTAAGAGTGGGAGGGGGCCATGGCTACACCTTC.

V and J are TRBV4-3 and TRBJ2-2; unclear D gene. The V end was cut by 5 bases, the J end by 5 bases, with 9 bases between. The CDR3 runs to 13 residues. Germline V CDR1 and CDR2: LGHNA, YSLEER. The CDR3 protein is CASSNLATGELFF. CDR3 bases: TGCGCCAGCAGCAATCTGGCGACCGGGGAGCTGTTTTTT.

The chain employs TRBV6-5 and TRBJ2-7, with TRBD1 as a possible D gene (6 bases). Germline V gene lookup returns CDR1 MNHEY and CDR2 SVGAGI. Trimming removed 2 bases from V and 6 bases from J, with 11 bases in between. The CDR3 extends over 13 amino acids. The CDR3 is CASSYQQGSEQYF. The CDR3 DNA reads TGTGCCAGCAGTTACCAACAGGGATCCGAGCAGTACTTC.

This chain uses TRBV4-2 with TRBJ2-1; no reliable D call. CDR1 LGHNA and CDR2 YNFKEQ come from the germline V gene. Trimming removed 1 base from V and 2 bases from J, with 6 bases in between. The CDR3 sequence is 14 residues long. The CDR3 loop reads CASSQGRPYNEQFF. CDR3 in DNA: TGTGCCAGCAGCCAAGGTCGGCCCTACAATGAGCAGTTCTTC.

The rearrangement uses TRBV15 and TRBJ2-1; D remains unclear. In germline, CDR1 is LNHNV, CDR2 YYDKDF (reference sequence). This CDR3 comprises 16 residues. Trimming removed 1 base from V and 0 bases from J, with 10 bases in between. CDR3 protein: CATSRGRGISYNEQFF. CDR3 DNA sequence: TGTGCCACCAGCAGAGGTCGCGGTATCTCCTACAATGAGCAGTTCTTC.

The chain is built from TRBV11-3 and TRBJ2-3; D might be TRBD2 (6 bases). Trimming shortened V by 2 bases and J by 0 bases, and 18 bases separated the two germline ends. The CDR3 consists of 18 residues. The germline CDR1 and CDR2 sequences are SGHNT and YENEEA. The DNA of the CDR3 is TGTGCCAGCAGCTTATTGGCGGAGGGGAGTATTAGCACAGATACGCAGTATTTT. This gives the protein CASSLLAEGSISTDTQYF.

The V and J genes are TRBV7-2 and TRBJ2-7; TRBD1 matches 8 bases. V gave up 5 bases and J gave up 2 bases; unmatched junction bases: 5. The length of the CDR3 is 14 residues. Germline lookup yields CDR1 SGHTA and CDR2 FQGNSA. The DNA for the CDR3 is TGTGCCAGCAGCAGGGGACAGGTTACCTACGAGCAGTACTTC. Its translation is CASSRGQVTYEQYF. Full variable domain (outside the CDR3, taken from reference TRBV7-2 and TRBJ2-7): GAGVSQSPSNKVTEKGKDVELRCDPISGHTALYWYRQSLGQGLEFLIYFQGNSAPDKSGLPSDRFSAERTGGSVSTLTIQRTQQEDSAVYLCASSRGQVTYEQYFGPGTRLTVT.

This clone was observed a handful of times. The gene calls are TRBV5-4 and TRBJ2-7; TRBD1 agrees at 7 bases. Trimming cost V 4 bases and J 3 bases; bases outside gene matches: 7. The length of the CDR3 is 14 residues. Per the germline V gene, CDR1 is SGHNT and CDR2 is YYREEE (reference sequence). The CDR3 DNA follows: TGTGCCAGCAGCCAAGGGACAGACGGCTACGAGCAGTACTTC. Its translation is CASSQGTDGYEQYF.

This chain links TRBV11-2 with TRBJ2-1; 9 positions agree with TRBD2. The junction had 7 bases not matched to a gene; V was cut back by 9 bases and J by 4 bases. Germline-derived CDR1 and CDR2 are SGHAT and FQNNGV. The CDR3 length is 14 residues. CDR3 DNA sequence: TGTGCCAGTGGGGCGGGGGGGCCTTACAATGAGCAGTTCTTC. Protein sequence: CASGAGGPYNEQFF.

The chain uses TRBV11-3 and TRBJ1-1; no clear D gene. Trimming took 0 bases from V and 0 from J, leaving 2 bases between them. CDR3 length equals 13 residues. Germline V gene data show CDR1 as SGHNT and CDR2 as YENEEA. The CDR3 sequence is CASSLDVNTEAFF. Written as DNA, the CDR3 is TGTGCCAGCAGCTTAGATGTGAACACTGAAGCTTTCTTT.

The chain employs TRBV27 and TRBJ2-7; 7 bases fit TRBD1. The CDR3 totals 13 residues. V trimming: 7 bases; J trimming: 5 bases; junction bases outside the gene matches: 8. Germline V gene sequence: CDR1 MNHEY, CDR2 SMNVEV (reference sequence). The CDR3, as DNA: TGTGCCAGCAAAAGGACAGGTCACGACGAGCAGTACTTC. It translates to CASKRTGHDEQYF.

This chain joins TRBV7-9 and TRBJ1-3; D unclear. CDR3 length: 14 residues. V lost 3 bases and J lost 0, with 6 bases in between. Germline V gene data show CDR1 as SEHNR and CDR2 as FQNEAQ (reference sequence). The CDR3 bases are TGTGCCAGCAGCTTTAGCTTCTCTGGAAACACCATATATTTT. Protein product: CASSFSFSGNTIYF. Combining the CDR3 with reference TRBV7-9 and TRBJ1-3 gives the whole variable domain DTGVSQNPRHKITKRGQNVTFRCDPISEHNRLYWYRQTLGQGPEFLTYFQNEAQLEKSRLLSDRFSAERPKGSFSTLEIQRTEQGDSAMYLCASSFSFSGNTIYFGEGSWLTVV.

Only a few counts were recorded for this clone. The V and J genes are TRBV18 and TRBJ1-2; no clear D gene. This CDR3 has 15 residues. CDR1 KGHSH and CDR2 LQKENI come from the germline V gene. The V gene lost 3 bases and the J gene lost 5 bases, with 16 bases spanning the gap. The CDR3 DNA follows: TGTGCCAGCTCACCTAGGTCAGCGGCAACTTATGGCTACACCTTC. Its protein product is CASSPRSAATYGYTF. The full variable domain, completed using reference TRBV18 and TRBJ1-2, is NAGVMQNPRHLVRRRGQEARLRCSPMKGHSHVYWYRQLPEEGLKFMVYLQKENIIDESGMPKERFSAEFPKEGPSILRIQQVVRGDSAAYFCASSPRSAATYGYTFGSGTRLTVV.

V gene TRBV29-1 combines with J gene TRBJ2-1; possible D gene TRBD1, 6 bases. Trimming removed 6 bases from V and 0 bases from J, with 9 bases in between. The CDR3 totals 13 residues. Germline-derived CDR1 and CDR2 are SQVTM and ANQGSEA. CDR3 DNA: TGCAGCGTGGACAGATACTCCTACAATGAGCAGTTCTTC. This encodes CSVDRYSYNEQFF.

The chain joins TRBV18 to TRBJ2-7; possible D gene TRBD2, 5 bases. Trimming stripped 4 bases from V and 1 base from J, with 14 bases between. This CDR3 spans 15 amino acids. Germline V CDR1 and CDR2: KGHSH, LQKENI. CDR3 loop: CASSRSRGESYEQYF. As DNA, the CDR3 is TGTGCCAGCTCACGCTCCCGGGGAGAGTCCTACGAGCAGTACTTC.

The rearrangement joins TRBV6-5 to TRBJ2-5; D unclear. From germline, CDR1 is MNHEY and CDR2 SVGAGI. Trimming pared 10 bases from V and 0 bases from J, leaving 9 bases between. The length of the CDR3 is 12 residues. The CDR3 region is CAISRYQETQYF. CDR3 DNA sequence: TGTGCCATCTCCAGGTACCAAGAGACCCAGTACTTC.

Points on this clone: A read error is likely, as this CDR3 ends without the conserved phenylalanine or tryptophan. The DNA is omitted, as the CDR3 cannot be located on it reliably, and the CDR3 follows TCRdb's listing. The chain employs TRBV7-4 and TRBJ1-4. The CDR3 spans 10 residues, counting both ends. The V gene's germline CDR1 is SGHVT and CDR2 SQSDAQ. CDR3 sequence reads: CASSFPIFRR.

This clone was detected only once. The J gene is TRBJ2-5, the V gene TRBV18; TRBD2 is a possible D gene (5 bases). Germline V gene lookup returns CDR1 KGHSH and CDR2 LQKENI. V dropped 3 bases and J dropped 4 bases, with 9 bases sitting between them. The CDR3 totals 13 residues. The CDR3 region is CASSPSAGETQYF. Written as DNA, the CDR3 is TGTGCCAGCTCACCCTCGGCGGGAGAGACCCAGTACTTC.

The sample holds one count of this clone. CDR3 loop: CASRFSSGGVSNEQFF. DNA for the CDR3: TGTGCCAGCAGATTCTCTAGCGGGGGGGTATCCAATGAGCAGTTCTTC. The chain couples TRBV7-2 to TRBJ2-1, with 12 bases that match TRBD2. The germline V gene has CDR1 SGHTA and CDR2 FQGNSA. This CDR3 contains 16 residues. With V trimmed by 6 bases and J by 6 bases, 9 bases remained unmatched.

This clone has a handful of counts. The V and J genes are TRBV7-9 and TRBJ2-5, with D possibly TRBD2 on 6 matching bases. From germline, CDR1 is SEHNR and CDR2 FQNEAQ (reference sequence). V dropped 7 bases and J dropped 4 bases, with 13 bases sitting between them. This CDR3 has 13 residues. In DNA form, the CDR3 reads TGTGCCAGCATCGCGGTGGGGGGAGAGACCCAGTACTTC. It translates to CASIAVGGETQYF.

The V call is TRBV11-3, the J call TRBJ1-3; D perhaps matches TRBD1 (5 bases). CDR1 and CDR2 from the germline V gene are SGHNT and YENEEA. The V gene lost 5 bases and the J gene lost 1 base, with 15 bases spanning the gap. CDR3 length equals 16 residues. CDR3 protein: CASSRPGTSSGNTIYF. CDR3 coding DNA: TGTGCCAGCAGCCGTCCCGGGACTTCTTCTGGAAACACCATATATTTT.

The chain joins TRBV4-2 to TRBJ2-2; 8 nucleotides line up with TRBD1. CDR3 length: 16 residues. With V trimmed by 4 bases and J by 1 base, 5 bases remained unmatched. The V gene's germline CDR1 is LGHNA and CDR2 YNFKEQ. The DNA for the CDR3 is TGTGCCAGCAGCCGCAGGGGGCGGGGGAACACCGGGGAGCTGTTTTTT. Residues: CASSRRGRGNTGELFF.